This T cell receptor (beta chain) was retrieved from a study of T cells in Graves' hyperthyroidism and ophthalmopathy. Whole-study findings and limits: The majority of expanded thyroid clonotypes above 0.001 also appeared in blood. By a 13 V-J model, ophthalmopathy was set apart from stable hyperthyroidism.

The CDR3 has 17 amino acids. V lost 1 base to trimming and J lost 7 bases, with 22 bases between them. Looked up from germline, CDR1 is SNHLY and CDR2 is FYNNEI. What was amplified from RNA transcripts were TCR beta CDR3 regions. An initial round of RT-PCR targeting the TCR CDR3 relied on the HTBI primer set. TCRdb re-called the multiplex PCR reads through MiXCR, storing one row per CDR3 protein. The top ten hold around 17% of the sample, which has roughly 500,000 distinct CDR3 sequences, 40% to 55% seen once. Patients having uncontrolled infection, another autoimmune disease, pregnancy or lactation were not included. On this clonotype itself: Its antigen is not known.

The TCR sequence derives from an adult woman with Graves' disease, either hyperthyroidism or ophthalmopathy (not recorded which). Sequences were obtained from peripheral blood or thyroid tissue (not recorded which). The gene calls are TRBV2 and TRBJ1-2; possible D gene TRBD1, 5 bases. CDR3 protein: CASSEVGQNTEAPGYTF. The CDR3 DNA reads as TGTGCCAGCAGTGAAGTGGGGCAGAACACTGAAGCTCCTGGCTACACCTTC. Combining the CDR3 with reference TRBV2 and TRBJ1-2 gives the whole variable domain EPEVTQTPSHQVTQMGQEVILRCVPISNHLYFYWYRQILGQKVEFLVSFYNNEISEKSEIFDDQFSVERPDGSNFTLKIRSTKLEDSAMYFCASSEVGQNTEAPGYTFGSGTRLTVV.